This T cell receptor beta chain was recorded in a study of early T cells in non-severe SARS-CoV-2 infection. Across the study: The input, bulk RNA from unsorted whole blood, was sequenced, and chains were unpaired.

Germline CDR1 and CDR2: MNHEY and SMNVEV (reference sequence). Trimming stripped 2 bases from V and 2 bases from J, with 22 bases between. The CDR3 length is 18 residues. Tagging with unique molecular identifiers was applied to individual cDNA molecules. TCRdb redid the calling of the 5' RACE reads with MiXCR, one entry per CDR3 protein. The sample records 25,000 to 35,000 distinct CDR3 sequences, around 5.7% being singletons. This clonotype was counted ten times or more. Its antigen is unidentified. Overall study findings and caveats: Comparison of clonotypes with VDJdb favored anti-spike CD8 responses while missing private and CD4 specificities.

What was sequenced was whole blood. This TCR came from an adult who was a healthcare worker with PCR-confirmed SARS-CoV-2 infection or an uninfected control (not recorded which). The chain uses TRBV27 and TRBJ2-7; D is perhaps TRBD1 (6 bases). CDR3 in amino acids: CASSLDSPRDKITYEQYF. The CDR3 DNA sequence: TGTGCCAGCAGTTTAGACTCCCCCCGGGACAAGATAACCTACGAGCAGTACTTC.